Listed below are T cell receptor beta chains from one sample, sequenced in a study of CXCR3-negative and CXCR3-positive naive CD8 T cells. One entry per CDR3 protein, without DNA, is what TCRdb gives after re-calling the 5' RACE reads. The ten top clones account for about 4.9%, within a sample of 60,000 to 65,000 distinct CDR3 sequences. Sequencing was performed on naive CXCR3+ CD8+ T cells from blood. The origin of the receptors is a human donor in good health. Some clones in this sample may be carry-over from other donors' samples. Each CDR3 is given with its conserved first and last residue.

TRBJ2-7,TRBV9,CASSVDTYYEQYF
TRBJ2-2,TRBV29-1,CSVEDRDRRGTGELFF
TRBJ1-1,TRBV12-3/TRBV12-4,CASSRRDRAYPVGTEAFF
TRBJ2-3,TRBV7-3,CASSGKFKPGQHDTQYF
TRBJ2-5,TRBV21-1,CASSTLSTGLETQYF
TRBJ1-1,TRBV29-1,CSAEGGRGTEAFF
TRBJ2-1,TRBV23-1,CASSHWGANWNEQFF
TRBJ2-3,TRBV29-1,CSVLDRESTDTQYF
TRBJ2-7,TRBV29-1,CSVEGLAGTYEQYF
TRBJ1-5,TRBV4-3,CASSQDRGTNQPQHF
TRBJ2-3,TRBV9,CASSASRGRTDTQYF
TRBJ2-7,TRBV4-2,CASSQDSRGGAYEQYF
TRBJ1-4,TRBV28,CASRISGATNEKLFF
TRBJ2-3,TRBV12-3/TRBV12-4,CASRPGQGTDTQYF
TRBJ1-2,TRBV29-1,CSVAGRANYGYTF
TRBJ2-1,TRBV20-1,CSASDRHSYNEQFF
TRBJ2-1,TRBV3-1,CASSLYSGSVDEQFF
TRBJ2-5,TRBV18,CASSPPDRERETQYF
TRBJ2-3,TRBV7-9,CASSHLAASSTDTQYF
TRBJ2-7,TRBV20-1,CSATARGQGFFYEQYF
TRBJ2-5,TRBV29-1,CSARPAGGGQETQYF
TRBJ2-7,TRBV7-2,CASSSRGGYEQYF
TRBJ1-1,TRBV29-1,CSVVAPNTEAFF
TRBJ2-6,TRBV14,CASSQTGTTGSGPNVLTF
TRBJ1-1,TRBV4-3,CASSQDWQGNTEAFF
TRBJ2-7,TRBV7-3,CASSSEGESGSYEQYF
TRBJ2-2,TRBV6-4,CASRTGRDTGELFF
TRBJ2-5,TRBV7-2,CASSSFISETQYF
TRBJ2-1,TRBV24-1,CATSDPGLAGGYYNEQFF
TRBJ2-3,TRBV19,CASSPQTGTEITQYF
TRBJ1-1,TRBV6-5,CASSRIGDRGRTEAFF